In this sample, the clone carrying this T cell receptor beta chain turned up many times. The data were taken from a study of metastatic and nonmetastatic thyroid tumors. TCRdb re-called clones from the PCR reads using MiXCR. This table has over 25,000 clones, roughly 15% appearing once. Not a single patient had been given any form of treatment at any point before undergoing thyroid surgery. Per the germline V gene, CDR1 is MDHEN and CDR2 is SYDVKM. J was trimmed by 2 bases and V by 8 bases; bases with no gene match: 6. The CDR3 has 14 amino acids. This chain uses TRBV28 with TRBJ2-1, with 7 bases lining up with TRBD2. This receptor was identified in a male donor with papillary thyroid cancer or a benign thyroid nodule (not recorded which). Some clones in this sample may be carry-over from other donors' samples. The sequencing input was blood. CDR3 residues: CASSLAVTYNEQFF. DNA of the CDR3: TGTGCCAGCTCTCTAGCGGTTACCTACAATGAGCAGTTCTTC.